The rows below give T cell receptor beta chains drawn from one sample of a study of blood T cell repertoires in COVID-19. Sequencing used immunoSEQ multiplex PCR; TCRdb keeps in-frame clones, though not all of them. This sample has approximately 150,000 clones; about 88% occur once, and the top ten carry 17%. The sequencing input was peripheral blood. The receptor set was obtained from a woman aged 80 or over with acute or convalescent COVID-19. Each CDR3 is given with its conserved first and last residue. Each record gives: D gene, J gene, clone size, V gene, CDR3 protein, CDR3 DNA. A D gene is named only where the DNA matches it firmly. The size field is filled for only some rows; it gives once, few, many or a size class.

d_call: NA
j_call: TRBJ2-1
clone_size: NA
v_call: TRBV7-8
cdr3_aa: CASSSWGVDNEQFF
cdr3_nt: TGTGCCAGCAGCTCCTGGGGGGTCGACAATGAGCAGTTCTTC

d_call: NA
j_call: TRBJ1-2
clone_size: NA
v_call: TRBV19
cdr3_aa: CASKSPARGGYTF
cdr3_nt: TGTGCCAGTAAATCCCCCGCCCGGGGTGGCTACACCTTC

d_call: TRBD1
j_call: TRBJ2-2
clone_size: few
v_call: TRBV5-1
cdr3_aa: CASSLGTGATGELFF
cdr3_nt: TGCGCCAGCAGCTTGGGGACAGGGGCTACCGGGGAGCTGTTTTTT

d_call: NA
j_call: TRBJ1-2
clone_size: NA
v_call: TRBV6-2/TRBV6-3
cdr3_aa: CASSLGDDRNYGYTF
cdr3_nt: TGTGCCAGCAGTTTGGGAGACGATCGAAACTATGGCTACACCTTC

d_call: NA
j_call: TRBJ1-2
clone_size: NA
v_call: TRBV19
cdr3_aa: CASKREIGMGYGYTF
cdr3_nt: TGTGCCAGTAAACGGGAGATAGGCATGGGGTATGGCTACACCTTC

d_call: TRBD2
j_call: TRBJ2-3
clone_size: NA
v_call: TRBV6-5
cdr3_aa: CASRARGTNTDTQYF
cdr3_nt: TGTGCCAGCAGGGCCCGCGGGACTAACACAGATACGCAGTATTTT

d_call: TRBD1
j_call: TRBJ1-2
clone_size: NA
v_call: TRBV12-3/TRBV12-4
cdr3_aa: CASSLSQGACTF
cdr3_nt: TGTGCCAGCAGTTTGTCGCAGGGGGCGTGTACCTTC

d_call: TRBD2
j_call: TRBJ2-3
clone_size: NA
v_call: TRBV6-6
cdr3_aa: CASALAGGSTDTQYF
cdr3_nt: TGTGCCAGCGCGCTAGCGGGGGGAAGCACAGATACGCAGTATTTT

d_call: TRBD1
j_call: TRBJ1-3
clone_size: NA
v_call: TRBV19
cdr3_aa: CASSPGQSSGNTIYF
cdr3_nt: TGTGCCAGTAGTCCGGGACAGTCATCGGGAAACACCATATATTTT

d_call: TRBD2
j_call: TRBJ2-2
clone_size: NA
v_call: TRBV7-8
cdr3_aa: CASSFPGEGDYTGELFF
cdr3_nt: TGTGCCAGCAGCTTCCCCGGGGAGGGTGATTACACCGGGGAGCTGTTTTTT

d_call: NA
j_call: TRBJ2-2
clone_size: NA
v_call: TRBV10-1
cdr3_aa: CASSEIGRGLSGELFF
cdr3_nt: TGCGCCAGCAGTGAAATCGGCAGGGGTCTTTCCGGGGAGCTGTTTTTT

d_call: TRBD1
j_call: TRBJ1-1
clone_size: once
v_call: TRBV5-1
cdr3_aa: CASSGRQGADTEAFF
cdr3_nt: TGCGCCAGCAGCGGAAGACAGGGGGCGGACACTGAAGCTTTCTTT

d_call: NA
j_call: TRBJ2-5
clone_size: NA
v_call: TRBV4-1
cdr3_aa: CASSQGPSSRTGTQYF
cdr3_nt: TGCGCCAGCAGCCAAGGGCCTTCTAGCAGAACGGGGACCCAGTACTTC

d_call: TRBD1
j_call: TRBJ1-6
clone_size: NA
v_call: TRBV5-1
cdr3_aa: CASSFLQGGRNSPLHF
cdr3_nt: TGCGCCAGCAGCTTCCTACAGGGGGGTCGTAATTCACCCCTCCACTTT

d_call: TRBD1
j_call: TRBJ2-7
clone_size: NA
v_call: TRBV29-1
cdr3_aa: CSVAPFTGDSSYEQYF
cdr3_nt: TGCAGCGTTGCCCCCTTTACAGGGGACAGCTCCTACGAGCAGTACTTC

d_call: TRBD2
j_call: TRBJ2-1
clone_size: few
v_call: TRBV29-1
cdr3_aa: CSASTSGDREQFF
cdr3_nt: TGCAGCGCGTCGACTAGCGGTGACCGAGAGCAGTTCTTC